The rows below give T cell receptor beta chains drawn from one sample of a study of cytomegalovirus exposure and HLA in healthy donors. Assay: immunoSEQ multiplex PCR; the TCRdb copy retains only in-frame clones and omits some. In the table there are 250,000 to 300,000 clones, 86% of which are singletons. Source material: PBMCs. These receptors were collected from a woman younger than 35 in good health and CMV-seronegative. CDR3s include the opening cysteine and the closing phenylalanine or tryptophan. The listing skips clone size in some rows; elsewhere it reads once, few, many or a size class.

TRBV28	TRBJ1-6	-	CASSLDSFNSPLHF
TRBV9	TRBJ1-2	-	CASSETGAGYGYTF
TRBV12-5	TRBJ2-7	few	CASGLVPGYEQYF
TRBV18	TRBJ2-7	-	CASSPWQGAHEQYF
TRBV7-2	TRBJ2-3	-	CASSGGAQDTQYF
TRBV29-1	TRBJ2-7	-	CSVILRQGWKYEQYF
TRBV13	TRBJ2-7	once	CASSLGRGGHEQYF
TRBV6-5	TRBJ2-5	-	CASSYYTGIQETQYF
TRBV10-3	TRBJ1-1	-	CAISDHPGNTEAFF
TRBV7-8	TRBJ2-4	-	CASSRARANKNIQYF
TRBV25-1	TRBJ2-3	-	CASSGLAEPSTDTQYF
TRBV19	TRBJ2-3	-	CASAGTSGRWADTQYF
TRBV5-1	TRBJ2-1	-	CASSFSNEQFF
TRBV30	TRBJ2-7	-	CAWAPGQGIYEQYF
TRBV5-6	TRBJ1-2	-	CASSPTGTYGYTF
TRBV7-6	TRBJ1-4	-	CASSPAGTAVNEKLFF
TRBV25-1	TRBJ2-7	-	CASSGLGTGGSNEQYF
TRBV27	TRBJ2-7	few	CASSWAGGPREQYF
TRBV7-3	TRBJ2-7	once	CASSPGDRPYEQYF
TRBV7-2	TRBJ2-7	-	CASSLAGRGAYEQYF
TRBV4-3	TRBJ1-5	-	CASSQDWGEGQPQHF
TRBV5-4	TRBJ1-1	-	CASSLEGSTEAFF
TRBV11-3	TRBJ1-1	-	CASSLDPVMNTEAFF
TRBV6-1	TRBJ1-3	once	CASRFGTDGNTIYF
TRBV19	TRBJ2-7	-	CASTSGQGSYEQYF
TRBV4-1	TRBJ2-7	-	CASSQDGTGVYEQYF
TRBV6-5	TRBJ2-7	-	CASSYSVSAYEQYF